These T cell receptor beta chains were read from a single sample in a study of cytomegalovirus exposure and HLA in healthy donors. Measured with immunoSEQ multiplex PCR; TCRdb has only the in-frame clones, and not every one. The sample has 140,000 or so clones, approximately 85% seen once. The specimen was PBMCs. Every receptor here comes from a woman aged 40 to 50 in good health and CMV-seronegative. CDR3s include the opening cysteine and the closing phenylalanine or tryptophan. D genes are given only for firm matches. Rows give clone size only sometimes, using once, few, many, or a class for an expanded clone.

d_call: .
v_call: TRBV2
cdr3_length: 14
j_call: TRBJ2-3
clone_size: .
cdr3_nt: TGTGCCAGCAGTGAAGTCCTCTCCACAGATACGCAGTATTTT
cdr3_aa: CASSEVLSTDTQYF

d_call: .
v_call: TRBV4-1
cdr3_length: 15
j_call: TRBJ2-3
clone_size: .
cdr3_nt: TGCGCCAGCAGCCAAGGTCAGGGCGGGGCCCTTACGGAGTATTTT
cdr3_aa: CASSQGQGGALTEYF

d_call: .
v_call: TRBV27
cdr3_length: 14
j_call: TRBJ2-3
clone_size: .
cdr3_nt: TGTGCCAGCAGTTTTGGGGGGGGCGCAGATACGCAGTATTTT
cdr3_aa: CASSFGGGADTQYF

d_call: .
v_call: TRBV29-1
cdr3_length: 13
j_call: TRBJ2-5
clone_size: .
cdr3_nt: TGCAGCGTTGGAGGCAGGGGTCAAGAGACCCAGTACTTC
cdr3_aa: CSVGGRGQETQYF

d_call: TRBD2
v_call: TRBV5-4
cdr3_length: 15
j_call: TRBJ2-3
clone_size: .
cdr3_nt: TGTGCCAGCAGCTTGCGGGGGGGAGCTACAGATACGCAGTATTTT
cdr3_aa: CASSLRGGATDTQYF

d_call: .
v_call: TRBV10-3
cdr3_length: 14
j_call: TRBJ1-1
clone_size: .
cdr3_nt: TGTGCCATCAGTGAAGGGATTGGGGCATTTGAAGCTTTCTTT
cdr3_aa: CAISEGIGAFEAFF

d_call: .
v_call: TRBV20-1
cdr3_length: 11
j_call: TRBJ1-2
clone_size: .
cdr3_nt: TGCAGTGCCATAGTATTCTATGGCTACACCTTC
cdr3_aa: CSAIVFYGYTF

d_call: .
v_call: TRBV5-1
cdr3_length: 15
j_call: TRBJ2-3
clone_size: .
cdr3_nt: TGCGCCAGCAGCGGTGGCAGGGAAGGCACAGATACGCAGTATTTT
cdr3_aa: CASSGGREGTDTQYF

d_call: .
v_call: TRBV5-1
cdr3_length: 12
j_call: TRBJ1-1
clone_size: .
cdr3_nt: TGCGCCAGCAGCCCCCCAGGGCTTGAAGCTTTCTTT
cdr3_aa: CASSPPGLEAFF

d_call: TRBD1
v_call: TRBV7-9
cdr3_length: 17
j_call: TRBJ2-7
clone_size: few
cdr3_nt: TGTGCCAGCAGCTTCTCTACCGGGACAGCTGGCTCCTACGAGCAGTACTTC
cdr3_aa: CASSFSTGTAGSYEQYF

d_call: .
v_call: TRBV5-1
cdr3_length: 14
j_call: TRBJ2-6
clone_size: .
cdr3_nt: TGCGCCAGCAGCTCGAGATCTGGGGCCAACGTCCTGACTTTC
cdr3_aa: CASSSRSGANVLTF

d_call: .
v_call: TRBV4-1
cdr3_length: 15
j_call: TRBJ2-2
clone_size: .
cdr3_nt: TGCGCCAGCAGCCGAGGACAGAGCTACACCGGGGAGCTGTTTTTT
cdr3_aa: CASSRGQSYTGELFF

d_call: .
v_call: TRBV10-2
cdr3_length: 15
j_call: TRBJ2-7
clone_size: .
cdr3_nt: TGCGCCAGCAGTGTGGGGGGATCGGGCGTCTACGAGCAGTACTTC
cdr3_aa: CASSVGGSGVYEQYF

d_call: TRBD2
v_call: TRBV15
cdr3_length: 15
j_call: TRBJ2-7
clone_size: .
cdr3_nt: TGTGCCACCAGTTTCGCTAGCGGGAGCGGGTTCGAGCAGTACTTC
cdr3_aa: CATSFASGSGFEQYF

d_call: .
v_call: TRBV7-9
cdr3_length: 15
j_call: TRBJ1-3
clone_size: .
cdr3_nt: TGTGCCAGCAGCCCCTCTGGGCACTCTGGAAACACCATATATTTT
cdr3_aa: CASSPSGHSGNTIYF

d_call: TRBD1
v_call: TRBV28
cdr3_length: 15
j_call: TRBJ2-5
clone_size: .
cdr3_nt: TGTGCCAGCAGTCAGGGCGACAGGGGGCGGGAGACCCAGTACTTC
cdr3_aa: CASSQGDRGRETQYF

d_call: .
v_call: TRBV18
cdr3_length: 14
j_call: TRBJ2-7
clone_size: .
cdr3_nt: TGTGCCAGCTCACCACAAAGCGACTCCGGAGAGCAGTACTTC
cdr3_aa: CASSPQSDSGEQYF

d_call: .
v_call: TRBV18
cdr3_length: 16
j_call: TRBJ2-1
clone_size: .
cdr3_nt: TGTGCCAGCTCAACCGGGACTTCCGCCTTCTACAATGAGCAGTTCTTC
cdr3_aa: CASSTGTSAFYNEQFF

d_call: .
v_call: TRBV28
cdr3_length: 16
j_call: TRBJ2-6
clone_size: .
cdr3_nt: TGTGCCAGCATGGGGGAGGAGCTCTCTGGGGCCAACGTCCTGACTTTC
cdr3_aa: CASMGEELSGANVLTF

d_call: TRBD2
v_call: TRBV5-1
cdr3_length: 16
j_call: TRBJ2-7
clone_size: .
cdr3_nt: TGCGCCAGCAGCATTGAGACTAGCGGGAGTTCTTACGAGCAGTACTTC
cdr3_aa: CASSIETSGSSYEQYF

d_call: .
v_call: TRBV6-6
cdr3_length: 16
j_call: TRBJ1-1
clone_size: .
cdr3_nt: TGTGCCAGCAGTTACTGGCCAGGAGGGGTAGTAACTGAAGCTTTCTTT
cdr3_aa: CASSYWPGGVVTEAFF

d_call: .
v_call: TRBV6-6
cdr3_length: 15
j_call: TRBJ2-3
clone_size: .
cdr3_nt: TGTGCCACCGGTCCATGGCGGGCGAGCACAGATACGCAGTATTTT
cdr3_aa: CATGPWRASTDTQYF